The 10 T cell receptor beta chains below were found in one sample sequenced in a study of radiation and T cells in renal cell carcinoma (dated by TCRdb to 2018 to 2021). Library preparation used the immunoSEQ multiplex PCR assay. TCRdb took over this immuneACCESS table, retaining in-frame rearrangements with V and J assigned. Such tables are incomplete; in checked studies, under half of the missing clones stem from an unresolved V gene, and the remainder is unexplained. Here the sample has approximately 150,000 clones; about 88% occur a single time. About 4.3% of the sample lies in the top ten. Sample time point, as interpreted from the label and publication: baseline pretreatment blood. This specimen's treatment or condition label, per the study, means: 15 Gy SBRT to primary tumor, nephrectomy 4 weeks later. The material sequenced was blood, taken from a patient whose treatment included radiotherapy and nephrectomy. These receptors were obtained from a woman in her 70s with renal cell carcinoma.

The V call is TRBV2, the J call TRBJ2-1, with a weak D call TRBD2 (6 bases). The V and J ends lost 7 bases and 0 bases respectively, with 10 bases between them. Germline CDR1 is SNHLY and CDR2 is FYNNEI. The CDR3 loop spans 14 amino acids. CDR3 sequence (DNA): TGTGCCAGCACCGCGGGAAGCTCCTACAATGAGCAGTTCTTC. It codes for CASTAGSSYNEQFF.

The chain couples TRBV6-5 to TRBJ2-3, with 7 bases identical to TRBD2. The CDR3 consists of 15 residues. J was trimmed by 0 bases and V by 3 bases; bases with no gene match: 3. The germline CDR1 and CDR2 sequences are MNHEY and SVGAGI. Here the CDR3 DNA reads TGTGCCAGCAGTTATGGGCGGGGGAGCACAGATACGCAGTATTTT. Residues: CASSYGRGSTDTQYF.

V and J are TRBV7-8 and TRBJ2-3; 14 positions match TRBD2. Losses at the gene ends were 11 bases for V and 4 bases for J; bases not matched to a gene: 8. The CDR3 loop spans 15 amino acids. Germline assignment: CDR1 SGHVS and CDR2 FQNEAQ. Written as DNA, the CDR3 is TGTGCCGGTTCGGGACTAGCGGGGGTATCAGATACGCAGTATTTT. Amino acid sequence: CAGSGLAGVSDTQYF.

Turning to this clone: The same CDR3 is also encoded by other DNA sequences in this sample. The rearrangement joins TRBV7-2 to TRBJ2-3; TRBD2 agrees at 13 bases. The CDR3 is 17 amino acids. Germline CDR1 is SGHTA and CDR2 is FQGNSA. V shed 1 base and J 2 bases; nucleotides not matched to a gene: 3. CDR3 DNA sequence: TGTGCCAGCAGCTTAGGACTAGCGGGGGGAACCACAGATACGCAGTATTTT. Translating gives CASSLGLAGGTTDTQYF. Full variable domain (outside the CDR3, taken from reference TRBV7-2 and TRBJ2-3): GAGVSQSPSNKVTEKGKDVELRCDPISGHTALYWYRQSLGQGLEFLIYFQGNSAPDKSGLPSDRFSAERTGGSVSTLTIQRTQQEDSAVYLCASSLGLAGGTTDTQYFGPGTRLTVL.

As concerns this clone: Other DNA variants within this sample encode the same CDR3. The V gene is TRBV6-1, the J gene TRBJ2-7, with D tentatively TRBD2 (5 bases). V was trimmed by 6 bases and J by 3 bases, leaving 9 bases between them. The CDR3 is 12 amino acids. Germline assignment: CDR1 MNHNS and CDR2 SASEGT. CDR3 sequence (DNA): TGTGCCAGCAGCCAAGAGGGCTACGAGCAGTACTTC. It codes for CASSQEGYEQYF.

J is TRBJ1-6 and V is TRBV6-5; no definite D call. The V and J ends lost 5 bases and 6 bases respectively, with 11 bases between them. CDR1 MNHEY and CDR2 SVGAGI come from the germline V gene. This CDR3 comprises 14 residues. CDR3 DNA sequence: TGTGCCAGCAGTAATCCGGTCTCTAATTCACCCCTCCACTTT. Protein sequence: CASSNPVSNSPLHF.

This CDR3 reads CASSLGTSGGLREQFF. The CDR3 nucleotides read TGCGCCAGCAGCTTGGGGACTAGCGGGGGCCTTAGGGAGCAGTTCTTC. The chain couples TRBV5-1 to TRBJ2-1; TRBD2 matches 13 bases. The CDR3 is 16 amino acids. Germline CDR1 SGHRS, CDR2 YFSETQ. V lost 0 bases to trimming and J lost 10 bases; unmatched junction nucleotides: 7.

V gene TRBV28 combines with J gene TRBJ1-2; tentatively, D is TRBD1 (6 bases). V was clipped by 6 bases and J by 8 bases, with 16 bases between them. This CDR3 has 13 residues. CDR1 and CDR2 from the germline V gene are MDHEN and SYDVKM. The CDR3 loop is CASRTDRPWGYTF. CDR3 DNA: TGTGCCAGCAGGACAGACAGGCCCTGGGGCTACACCTTC.

The V gene is TRBV6-1, the J gene TRBJ1-1; tentatively, D is TRBD1 (5 bases). Trimming removed 9 bases from V and 4 bases from J, with 15 bases in between. CDR1 MNHNS and CDR2 SASEGT come from the germline V gene. The CDR3 extends over 13 amino acids. CDR3 loop: CASVHGGTTEAFF. The CDR3 bases are TGTGCCAGTGTCCATGGGGGGACCACTGAAGCTTTCTTT.

This sequence joins TRBV10-1 and TRBJ1-2; TRBD1 matches 10 bases. From germline, CDR1 is WNHNN and CDR2 SYGVQD (reference sequence). V shed 2 bases, J shed 4 bases, and the junction held 10 bases outside the gene matches. This CDR3 has 17 residues. The CDR3 DNA follows: TGCGCCAGCAGTGAGCCGGGGACAGGGGATCCCTTCTATGGCTACACCTTC. This encodes CASSEPGTGDPFYGYTF.